The subject of this entry is one TCR beta chain. As yet, its antigen is unknown. With 6 bases clipped from V and 7 bases from J, the junction kept 11 bases outside the gene matches. Per germline, CDR1 MNHEY and CDR2 SVGAGI. The CDR3 is 14 residues long. This sample is part of a study of cytomegalovirus exposure and HLA in healthy donors. With 60 Vbeta and 13 Jbeta primers, the PCR was carried out. Measured with immunoSEQ multiplex PCR; TCRdb has only the in-frame clones, and not every one. The sample lists some 36,000 clones; about 72% were seen once. The study's findings and limits: One variant, a missense change in DCLRE1C, was linked in a later analysis to TCR beta V- and J-gene trimming.

The material sequenced was PBMCs. The chain is built from TRBV6-5 and TRBJ1-2; 7 nucleotides agree with TRBD1. The receptor was isolated from a man aged 30 to 39 in good health and CMV-seronegative. The DNA for the CDR3 is TGTGCCAGCAGGCCGGGGGACAGCGACGGTGGCTACACCTTC. This encodes CASRPGDSDGGYTF.